This T cell receptor beta chain was recorded in a study of graft-versus-host responses after intestinal transplantation. Broader study findings: The presence of high graft-versus-host to host-versus-graft clonal ratios in allografts characterized patients with graft-donor T cell macrochimerism.

Here immunoSEQ multiplex PCR was the method, and the copy in TCRdb shows in-frame clones only, minus some. Of about 130,000 clones in the sample, nearly 95% were seen once. To note about this clone: The target antigen is unknown.

This CDR3 has 12 amino acids. V was cut by 3 bases and J by 2 bases, with 5 bases left in between. Germline V gene data show CDR1 as MNHEY and CDR2 as SMNVEV (reference sequence). Specimen: unstimulated CD4+ T cells sorted from spleen or lymph node cells, collected before intestinal transplant. The gene calls are TRBV27 and TRBJ2-7; D is ambiguous. The sequence came from a human donor who received an intestinal transplant. The CDR3 here is CASSFQAYEQYF. Written as DNA, the CDR3 is TGTGCCAGCAGTTTCCAGGCCTACGAGCAGTACTTC.